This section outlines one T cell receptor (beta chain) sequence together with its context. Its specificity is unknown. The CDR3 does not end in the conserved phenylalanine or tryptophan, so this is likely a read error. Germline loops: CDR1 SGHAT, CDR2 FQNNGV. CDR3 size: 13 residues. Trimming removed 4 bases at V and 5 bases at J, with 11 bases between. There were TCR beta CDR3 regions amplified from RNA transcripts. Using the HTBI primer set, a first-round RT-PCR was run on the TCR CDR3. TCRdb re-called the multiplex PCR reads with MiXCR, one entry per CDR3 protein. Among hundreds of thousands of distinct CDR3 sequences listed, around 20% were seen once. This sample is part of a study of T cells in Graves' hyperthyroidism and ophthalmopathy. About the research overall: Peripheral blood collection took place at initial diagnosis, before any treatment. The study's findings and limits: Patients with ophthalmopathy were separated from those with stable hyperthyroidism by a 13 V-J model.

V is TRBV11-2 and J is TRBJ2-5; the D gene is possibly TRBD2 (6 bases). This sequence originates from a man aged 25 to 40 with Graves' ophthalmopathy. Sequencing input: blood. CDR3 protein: CASSWEVGETQYL. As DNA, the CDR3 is TGTGCCAGCAGCTGGGAGGTGGGGGAGACCCAGTACCTC.